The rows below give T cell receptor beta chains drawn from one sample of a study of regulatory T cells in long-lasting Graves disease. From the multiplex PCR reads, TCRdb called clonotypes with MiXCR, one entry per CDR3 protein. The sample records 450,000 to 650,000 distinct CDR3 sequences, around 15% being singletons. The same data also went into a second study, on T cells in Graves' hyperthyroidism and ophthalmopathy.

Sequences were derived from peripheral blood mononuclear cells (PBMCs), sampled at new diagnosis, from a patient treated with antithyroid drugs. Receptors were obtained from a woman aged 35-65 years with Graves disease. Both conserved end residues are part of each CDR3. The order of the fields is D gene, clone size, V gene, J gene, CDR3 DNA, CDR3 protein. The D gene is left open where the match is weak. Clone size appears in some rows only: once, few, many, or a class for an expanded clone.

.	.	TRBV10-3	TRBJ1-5	TGTGCCATCAGTGAGGGGATTGGAAATCAGCCCCAGCATTTT	CAISEGIGNQPQHF
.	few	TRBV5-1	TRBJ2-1	TGTGCCAGCAGCTCCCGGGACACAGGATACAATGAGCAGTTCTTC	CASSSRDTGYNEQFF
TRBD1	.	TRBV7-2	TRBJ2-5	TGTGCCAGCAGCTCCGGGACAGTAAAAGAGACCCAGTACTTC	CASSSGTVKETQYF
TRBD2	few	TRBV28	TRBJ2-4	TGTGCCAGCAGTTTGGGGGGGAATAGAAACATTCAGTACTTC	CASSLGGNRNIQYF
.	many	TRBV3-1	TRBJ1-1	TGTGCCAGCAGCCCTCTTGCCGGGAACCAAGCTTTCTTT	CASSPLAGNQAFF
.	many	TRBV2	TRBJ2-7	TGTGCCAGCAGTGAAGGGTCTCGGGGCGAGCAGTACTTC	CASSEGSRGEQYF
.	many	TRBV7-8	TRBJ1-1	TGTGCCAGCAGCTCCCAACAGGGATCCACTGAAGCTTTCTTT	CASSSQQGSTEAFF
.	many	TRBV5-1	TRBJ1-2	TGCGCCAGCAGCTTGAATACGGACTCTAACTATGGCTACACCTTC	CASSLNTDSNYGYTF
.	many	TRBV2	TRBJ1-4	TGTGCCAGCAGTGAATGGGGGGACATTAACGAAAAACTGTTTTTT	CASSEWGDINEKLFF
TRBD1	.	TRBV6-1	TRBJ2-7	TGTGCCAGTACACCCGGGACAGGACTTTACGAGCAGTACTTC	CASTPGTGLYEQYF
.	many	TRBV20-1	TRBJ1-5	TGCAGTGCCCAGGTGACAGATTATAGCAATCAGCCCCAGCATTTT	CSAQVTDYSNQPQHF
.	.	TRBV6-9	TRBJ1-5	TGTGCCAGCAGTTTGGACGTACAGCCCCAGCATTTT	CASSLDVQPQHF
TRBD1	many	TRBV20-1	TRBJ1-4	TGCAGTGCCGTACCCGGGACAGACCTCGGAAAACTGTTTTTT	CSAVPGTDLGKLFF
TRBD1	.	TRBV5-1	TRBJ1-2	TGCGCCAGCAGTAAACAAACAGGGGACCTATTTAGTGGCTACACCTTC	CASSKQTGDLFSGYTF
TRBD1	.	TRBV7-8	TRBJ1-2	TGTGCCAGCAGCGACGGTGGAGGGGGCTCCGTGGACTACACCTTC	CASSDGGGGSVDYTF
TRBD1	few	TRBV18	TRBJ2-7	TGTGCCAGCTCACCCATGACAGGGTCCTCCTACGAGCAGTACTTC	CASSPMTGSSYEQYF
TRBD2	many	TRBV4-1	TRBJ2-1	TGCGCCAGCAGCCTCGGAACGGTAGCGGGTAACAATGAGCAGTTCTTC	CASSLGTVAGNNEQFF
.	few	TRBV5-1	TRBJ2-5	TGCGCCAGCAGCCCCATGTCAAGCGGTAAAGAGACCCAGTACTTC	CASSPMSSGKETQYF
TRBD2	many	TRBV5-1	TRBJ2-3	TGCGCCAGCAGCTTGGCTAGCGGGTTCACAGATACGCAGTATTTT	CASSLASGFTDTQYF
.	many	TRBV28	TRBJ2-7	TGTGCCAGCAGTCCCCGGGACATCACGAGCTCCTACGAGCAGTACTTC	CASSPRDITSSYEQYF
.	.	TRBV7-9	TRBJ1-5	TGTGCCAGCAGCTTAGCGTGGGCCGGGAGCAATCAGCCCCAGCATTTT	CASSLAWAGSNQPQHF
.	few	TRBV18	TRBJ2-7	TGTGCCAGCTCACCAACGGCCGATTTCTACGAGCAGTACTTC	CASSPTADFYEQYF
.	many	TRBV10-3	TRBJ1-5	TGTGCCATCAGCGGCGGAGATAGCAATCAGCCCCAGCATTTT	CAISGGDSNQPQHF
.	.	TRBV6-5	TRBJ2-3	TGTGCCAGCAGTTACAGGTCAGCGTCGTTGGATACGCAGTATTTT	CASSYRSASLDTQYF
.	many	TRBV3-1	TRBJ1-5	TGTGCCAGCAGCCATGGAGGGTCACGGCAGCCCCAGCATTTT	CASSHGGSRQPQHF
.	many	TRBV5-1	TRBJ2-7	TGCGCCAGCAGCGGGGACCGGCTCTCCGAGCAGTACTTC	CASSGDRLSEQYF
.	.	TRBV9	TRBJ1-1	TGTGCCAGCAGCGTCGACAGAACCACTGAAGCTTTCTTT	CASSVDRTTEAFF
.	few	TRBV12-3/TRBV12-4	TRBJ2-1	TGTGCCAGCAGTGGGACCGTCCGCGAGCAGTTCTTC	CASSGTVREQFF
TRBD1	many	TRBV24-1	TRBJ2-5	TGTGCCACCAGTGAACCGGGACAGCAAGAGACCCAGTACTTC	CATSEPGQQETQYF
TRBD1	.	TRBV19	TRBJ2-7	TGTGCCAGTAGTACGGGACAGCGGTACGAGCAGTACTTC	CASSTGQRYEQYF
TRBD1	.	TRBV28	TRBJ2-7	TGTGCCAGCAGTCTTACAAAGGGGGCCCACGAGCAGTACTTC	CASSLTKGAHEQYF
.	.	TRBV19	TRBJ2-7	TGTGCCAGTAGCAGTTGGACCGAGGAGTACGAGCAGTACTTC	CASSSWTEEYEQYF
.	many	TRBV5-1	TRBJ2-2	TGCGCCAGCAGCTTGGAGGCGGGGTTGAACACCGGGGAGCTGTTTTTT	CASSLEAGLNTGELFF
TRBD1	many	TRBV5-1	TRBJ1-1	TGCGCCAGCAGTACAGGACAGGGGTACACTGAAGCTTTCTTT	CASSTGQGYTEAFF
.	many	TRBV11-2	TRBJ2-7	TGTGCCAGCAGCTTCGTCCCGGGGGCAGGAAACGAGCAGTACTTC	CASSFVPGAGNEQYF
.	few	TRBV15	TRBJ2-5	TGTGCCACCAGCAGAGAAAATCCCCGGGACCCCCGGGGGGAGACCCAGTACTTC	CATSRENPRDPRGETQYF
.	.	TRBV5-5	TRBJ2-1	TGTGCCAGCAGCTTAATACAATCGAGCTCCTACAATGAGCAGTTCTTC	CASSLIQSSSYNEQFF
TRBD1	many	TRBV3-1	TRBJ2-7	TGTGCCAGCAGCCAACTTCCAGGGGGATACGAGCAGTACTTC	CASSQLPGGYEQYF
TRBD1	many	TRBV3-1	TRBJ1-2	TGTGCCAGCAGCCAAGCGGGACAGGGGCTTGTTGATGGCTACACCTTC	CASSQAGQGLVDGYTF
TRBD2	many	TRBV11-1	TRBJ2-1	TGTGCCAGCAGCTCCAGGGGTAGCGGGGCAAATGAGCAGTTCTTC	CASSSRGSGANEQFF
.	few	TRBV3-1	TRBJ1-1	TGTGCCAGCAGTGTGATGAGGGACACTGAAGCTTTCTTT	CASSVMRDTEAFF
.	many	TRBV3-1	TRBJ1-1	TGTGCCAGCAGCCAAGCTCCGTCTGAAGCTTTCTTT	CASSQAPSEAFF
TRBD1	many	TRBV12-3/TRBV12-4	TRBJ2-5	TGTGCCACCAGCGATACGACAGGGGTAGAGACCCAGTACTTC	CATSDTTGVETQYF
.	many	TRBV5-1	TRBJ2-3	TGCGCCAGCAGCTTTCGCGGGTCTGTCGTTGGTACAGATACGCAGTATTTT	CASSFRGSVVGTDTQYF
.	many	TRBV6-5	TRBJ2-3	TGTGCCACCAGTTACCGGAGAAATACGCAGTATTTT	CATSYRRNTQYF
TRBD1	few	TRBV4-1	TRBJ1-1	TGCGCCAGCAGCCAGGTAGGGGGCCCTGAAGCTTTCTTT	CASSQVGGPEAFF
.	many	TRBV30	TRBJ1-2	TGTGCCTGGAGTGACCCGTTTAACTATGGCTACACCTTC	CAWSDPFNYGYTF
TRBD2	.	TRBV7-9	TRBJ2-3	TGTGCCAGCAGGCTAGGCTCGGGGGGGGCTGGCACAGATACGCAGTATTTT	CASRLGSGGAGTDTQYF
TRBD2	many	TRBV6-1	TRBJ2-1	TGTGCCAGCAGTAAAGCGGGGGGACGCTACAATGAGCAGTTCTTC	CASSKAGGRYNEQFF
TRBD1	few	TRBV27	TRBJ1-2	TGTGCCAGCAGTACCGCCGGGACAGGGAAGTTTGGCTACACCTTC	CASSTAGTGKFGYTF
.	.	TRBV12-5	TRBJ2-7	TGTGCTAGTGGTTTGGTACTGGGGGAAACCTACGAGCAGTACTTC	CASGLVLGETYEQYF
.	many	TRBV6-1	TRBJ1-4	TGTGCCAGCAGTATTGACGGGGGAGGGAAAAAACTGTTTTTT	CASSIDGGGKKLFF